What follows are 31 T cell receptor beta chains derived from one specimen sequenced in a study of CD8+CD57+ T cells in acquired aplastic anemia. TCR beta VDJ and CDR3 were profiled, and genomic DNA was the template. TCRdb used MiXCR to reprocess the reads, holding one entry per CDR3 protein. The sample consists of roughly 150,000 distinct CDR3 sequences, approximately 44% of them appearing once. Sequencing input: sorted CD4+, CD8+, or CD8+CD57+ T cells (not recorded which) from PBMCs. Receptors originate from a human donor in good health.

Many counts were recorded for this clonotype. The chain combines TRBV29-1 with TRBJ2-2, with TRBD2 matching over 7 bases. J gave up 0 bases and V 4 bases, and 5 bases lay outside the gene matches. The germline V gene encodes CDR1 SQVTM and CDR2 ANQGSEA. The CDR3 covers 15 residues. The CDR3 DNA follows: TGCAGCGTTGTAGCGGGCAGTACGAACACCGGGGAGCTGTTTTTT. Amino acid sequence: CSVVAGSTNTGELFF.

V and J are TRBV7-6 and TRBJ1-1; D not resolved. Between the trimmed V and J ends, which lost 5 bases and 2 bases, there was a span of 12 bases. Germline V CDR1 and CDR2: SGHVS, FNYEAQ. The CDR3 is made up of 14 amino acids. The CDR3, as DNA: TGTGCCAGCAGCCCCGAGGCCATTAACACTGAAGCTTTCTTT. Translated: CASSPEAINTEAFF.

The genes are TRBV19 and TRBJ2-7, with 7 bases matching TRBD2. The CDR3 extends over 16 amino acids. Germline V gene data show CDR1 as LNHDA and CDR2 as SQIVND (reference sequence). Trimming removed 3 bases from V and 3 bases from J; junction bases left unmatched: 11. CDR3 in DNA: TGTGCCAGTAGTATGCCCCTAGCGGAGGCCCTCTACGAGCAGTACTTC. Translating gives CASSMPLAEALYEQYF.

This clonotype turned up a few times. J is TRBJ2-1 and V is TRBV11-2, with a possible D match to TRBD2 (6 bases). CDR1 and CDR2 (germline): SGHAT, FQNNGV. This CDR3 contains 15 residues. V was clipped by 5 bases and J by 6 bases, with 17 bases between them. The CDR3 DNA is TGTGCCAGCAGCCTAGTGGGTGGGAGGCGCAATGAGCAGTTCTTC. Its translation is CASSLVGGRRNEQFF.

A word on this clonotype: Since a much larger clone is just one base distant, this may be a read error. The chain has TRBV6-5 and TRBJ2-7; tentatively, D is TRBD1 (5 bases). Trimming stripped 4 bases from V and 2 bases from J, with 15 bases between. The CDR3 contains 15 residues. Germline CDR1 MNHEY, CDR2 SVGAGI. The CDR3 loop reads CASSFLDTYAYEQYF. Here the CDR3 DNA reads TGTGCCAGCAGTTTCCTGGACACCTACGCCTACGAGCAGTACTTC.

Only one count was recorded for this clonotype. The chain links TRBV19 to TRBJ1-6, with 9 positions matching TRBD1. The V segment lost 5 bases and the J segment 9 bases; nucleotides outside the gene matches: 11. The CDR3 covers 16 residues. Germline V CDR1 and CDR2: LNHDA, SQIVND (reference sequence). CDR3 nucleotide sequence: TGTGCCAGTAGTCCCCGGACAGGGGTTCGGAGTTCACCCCTCCACTTT. Translating gives CASSPRTGVRSSPLHF.

This clonotype appeared a few times. A much more abundant neighbour one base away suggests this may be a read error. The chain carries TRBV7-6 and TRBJ2-5; no firm D call. CDR1 and CDR2 from the germline V gene are SGHVS and FNYEAQ. This CDR3 is 15 amino acids long. The CDR3, as DNA: TGTGCCAGCGGCTTAGCTCTGGCTGGCCAAGAGACCCAGTACTTC. Its translation is CASGLALAGQETQYF.

In its sample, this clonotype was seen once. The V gene is TRBV7-9, the J gene TRBJ1-5, with TRBD1 as a possible D gene (5 bases). Germline V CDR1 and CDR2: SEHNR, FQNEAQ (reference sequence). The CDR3 is 14 amino acids. The germline V and J ends were trimmed by 5 bases and 7 bases, with 15 bases remaining between them. The CDR3 region is CASSLGQGDQPQHF. DNA for the CDR3: TGTGCCAGCAGCCTGGGGCAGGGCGACCAGCCCCAGCATTTT.

This clonotype has ten or more counts. The V gene is TRBV12-3 or TRBV12-4, the J gene TRBJ2-5; D not certain. With 3 bases removed from V and 5 bases from J, the gap between germline ends came to 4 bases. The CDR3 is made up of 11 amino acids. CDR3: CASSLTETQYF. As DNA, the CDR3 is TGTGCCAGCAGTTTGACGGAGACCCAGTACTTC.

The chain has TRBV14 and TRBJ2-5, with TRBD2 matching 11 bases. The CDR3 runs 15 residues. The ends lost 5 bases at V and 0 bases at J; junction bases unmatched: 2. Germline assignment: CDR1 SGHDN and CDR2 FVKESK. The CDR3, as DNA: TGTGCCAGCAGCTTGGGACTAGCGGACCAAGAGACCCAGTACTTC. Translated, it gives CASSLGLADQETQYF. Filled out from reference TRBV14 and TRBJ2-5, the complete variable domain reads EAGVTQFPSHSVIEKGQTVTLRCDPISGHDNLYWYRRVMGKEIKFLLHFVKESKQDESGMPNNRFLAERTGGTYSTLKVQPAELEDSGVYFCASSLGLADQETQYFGPGTRLLVL.

V and J are TRBV20-1 and TRBJ2-7; possibly TRBD2 for D (5 bases). The germline CDR1 and CDR2 sequences are DFQATT and SNEGSKA (reference sequence). This CDR3 spans 11 amino acids. Trimming took off 5 bases at V and 6 bases at J, with 11 bases between the two ends. The CDR3 DNA follows: TGCAGTGCTGCGGACTTTCCCGAGCAGTACTTC. Residues: CSAADFPEQYF.

The V gene is TRBV15, the J gene TRBJ2-5; tentatively, D is TRBD2 (6 bases). The CDR3 length is 13 residues. V lost 4 bases and J 3 bases, leaving 9 bases between the germline ends. Germline assignment: CDR1 LNHNV and CDR2 YYDKDF (reference sequence). The chain's CDR3 is CATSKWGEETQYF. The CDR3 bases are TGTGCCACCAGCAAGTGGGGGGAAGAGACCCAGTACTTC.

This clonotype was counted only a few times. The rearrangement uses TRBV29-1 and TRBJ1-3; 7 positions match TRBD1. Germline CDR1 is SQVTM and CDR2 is ANQGSEA. This CDR3 is built from 15 residues. V was clipped by 6 bases and J by 3 bases; unmatched bases: 11. In DNA, the CDR3 is TGCAGCGTGGGGCTTGACAGGGAAGGTGGAAACACCATATATTTT. Its translation is CSVGLDREGGNTIYF.

This clonotype was recorded many times. The chain employs TRBV20-1 and TRBJ1-2; a weak D match, TRBD1 (5 bases). This CDR3 has 13 residues. Between the trimmed V and J ends, which lost 3 bases and 8 bases, there was a span of 16 bases. The germline CDR1 and CDR2 sequences are DFQATT and SNEGSKA (reference sequence). The CDR3 spells CSASGQGGTGYTF. Written as DNA, the CDR3 is TGCAGTGCTAGTGGGCAGGGAGGCACCGGCTACACCTTC.

Ten or more counts support this clonotype. J is TRBJ2-5 and V is TRBV6-2 or TRBV6-3; D is unclear. The CDR3 loop spans 12 amino acids. Trimming removed 5 bases at V and 3 bases at J, with 7 bases between. In germline, CDR1 is MNHEY, CDR2 SVGEGT. The DNA for the CDR3 is TGTGCCAGCAGTCCTTTTGAAGAGACCCAGTACTTC. Protein sequence: CASSPFEETQYF.

The chain is built from TRBV2 and TRBJ1-6, with D unclear. CDR3 length equals 14 residues. Germline values: CDR1 SNHLY, CDR2 FYNNEI. V lost 7 bases and J lost 10, with 17 bases in between. The CDR3 protein is CASTEGQAKSPLHF. The CDR3 region has the DNA TGTGCCAGCACCGAGGGCCAGGCTAAATCACCCCTCCACTTT.

This clonotype has ten or more counts. The CDR3 protein is CASSRGGLAGALEQYF. As DNA, the CDR3 is TGCGCCAGCAGTAGGGGGGGACTAGCGGGAGCACTCGAGCAGTACTTC. The gene calls are TRBV10-2 and TRBJ2-7; 14 nucleotides align to TRBD2. This CDR3 is 16 amino acids long. The V and J ends lost 5 bases and 6 bases, in that order; junction bases with no gene match: 9. Germline loops: CDR1 WSHSY, CDR2 SAAADI.

The chain links TRBV5-5 to TRBJ1-6, with D uncertain. The CDR3 contains 15 residues. In germline, CDR1 is SGHKS, CDR2 YYEKEE (reference sequence). The V gene lost 5 bases and the J gene lost 14 bases, with 23 bases spanning the gap. CDR3 amino acids: CASRDPAQINRALHF. The DNA for the CDR3 is TGTGCCAGCAGGGACCCGGCCCAGATAAATAGGGCCCTCCACTTT.

This clonotype was found a few times. The chain combines TRBV10-2 with TRBJ2-7; 8 nucleotides line up with TRBD2. The CDR3 has 15 amino acids. With 2 bases clipped from V and 6 bases from J, the junction kept 9 bases outside the gene matches. Germline V gene lookup returns CDR1 WSHSY and CDR2 SAAADI. This chain's CDR3 is CASSEMRGAPSEQYF. In DNA, the CDR3 is TGCGCCAGCAGTGAGATGCGGGGGGCTCCGAGCGAGCAGTACTTC.

This clonotype has more than one count but fewer than ten. The chain carries TRBV18 and TRBJ2-3, with D uncertain. V was pared by 7 bases and J by 6 bases, with 5 bases between. The CDR3 consists of 10 residues. Germline CDR1 is KGHSH and CDR2 is LQKENI. The CDR3 DNA follows: TGTGCCAGCTTCAGTGATACGCAGTATTTT. It is translated as CASFSDTQYF.

The chain joins TRBV6-4 to TRBJ2-1, with TRBD2 matching over 9 bases. The CDR3 spans 14 residues. Per the germline V gene, CDR1 is MRHNA and CDR2 is SNTAGT. V shed 10 bases and J 0 bases; nucleotides not matched to a gene: 4. CDR3 residues: CAIQRGDSYNEQFF. The CDR3 DNA reads as TGTGCCATTCAGCGGGGGGACTCCTACAATGAGCAGTTCTTC.

The chain links TRBV5-4 to TRBJ2-1, with a weak D call TRBD1 (5 bases). This CDR3 is 14 amino acids long. Trimming took off 0 bases at V and 5 bases at J, with 9 bases between the two ends. From germline, CDR1 is SGHNT and CDR2 YYREEE (reference sequence). CDR3 sequence (DNA): TGTGCCAGCAGCTTGGGGGGCAGAAACAATGAGCAGTTCTTC. Translated, it gives CASSLGGRNNEQFF.

The rearrangement links TRBV5-1 to TRBJ1-2; TRBD1 is a possible D gene (6 bases). Trimming took off 3 bases at V and 6 bases at J, with 15 bases between the two ends. Germline V lookup: CDR1 SGHRS, CDR2 YFSETQ. The CDR3 consists of 14 residues. CDR3 in DNA: TGCGCCAGCAGCTGGGTACAGGGAGAAGATGGCTACACCTTC. Residues: CASSWVQGEDGYTF.

The chain has TRBV2 and TRBJ1-1; D gene ambiguous. V shed 6 bases and J shed 9 bases, with 11 bases lying between them. Per the germline V gene, CDR1 is SNHLY and CDR2 is FYNNEI. The CDR3 sequence is 11 residues long. The CDR3 DNA is TGTGCCAGCAGAGAGAGACTACAAGCTTTCTTT. It translates to CASRERLQAFF.

This clonotype has ten or more counts. The chain uses TRBV7-2 and TRBJ1-5, with unresolved D. The CDR3 runs 15 residues. CDR1 is SGHTA, CDR2 FQGNSA, per germline. V gave up 0 bases and J gave up 3 bases, with 9 bases separating them. DNA of the CDR3: TGTGCCAGCAGCTTAGCGCCAAGGCCCAATCAGCCCCAGCATTTT. Amino acid sequence: CASSLAPRPNQPQHF.

This clonotype was seen at least ten times. J is TRBJ2-7 and V is TRBV12-3 or TRBV12-4, with TRBD1 matching 8 bases. The CDR3 sequence is 17 residues long. J was trimmed by 3 bases and V by 5 bases; bases with no gene match: 15. The CDR3: CASSRWEAGGLHYEQYF. CDR3 bases: TGTGCCAGCAGTCGGTGGGAGGCAGGGGGCCTTCACTACGAGCAGTACTTC.

The CDR3: CASAVRWGEGDETQYF. The CDR3 coding sequence is TGTGCCAGCGCCGTGAGGTGGGGGGAGGGGGATGAGACCCAGTACTTC. This chain connects TRBV7-3 to TRBJ2-5; TRBD2 might be the D (7 bases). V lost 8 bases, J lost 5 bases, and 24 bases lay in between. The germline V gene has CDR1 SGHTA and CDR2 FQGTGA. The CDR3 loop spans 16 amino acids.

V is TRBV11-3 and J is TRBJ2-1; 9 bases match TRBD2. CDR3 length: 14 amino acids. Germline-derived CDR1 and CDR2 are SGHNT and YENEEA. V shed 5 bases, J shed 8 bases, and the junction held 7 bases outside the gene matches. The CDR3 DNA reads as TGTGCCAGCAGCCGGGGACTAGCAGTCGATGAGCAGTTCTTC. Its protein is CASSRGLAVDEQFF.

The CDR3 nucleotides read TGTGCCAGCAGCCAAGAGGTAACGGCAGTTAACTATGGCTACACCTTC. Protein sequence: CASSQEVTAVNYGYTF. The chain is built from TRBV4-2 and TRBJ1-2; no reliable D call. From germline, CDR1 is LGHNA and CDR2 YNFKEQ. This CDR3 contains 16 residues. Trimming pared 0 bases from V and 1 base from J, leaving 12 bases between.

Many counts were recorded for this clonotype. The chain combines TRBV2 with TRBJ2-2; 11 positions match TRBD2. Trimming at V came to 9 bases and at J to 5 bases, leaving 8 bases not matched to a gene. CDR3 length equals 15 residues. In germline, CDR1 is SNHLY, CDR2 FYNNEI. The CDR3 loop reads CASTLAGGPTGELFF. CDR3 nucleotide sequence: TGTGCCAGTACTCTAGCGGGGGGACCAACCGGGGAGCTGTTTTTT.

The chain joins TRBV12-3 or TRBV12-4 to TRBJ2-3; 7 bases fit TRBD1. The CDR3 spans 16 residues. With V trimmed by 3 bases and J by 5 bases, 11 bases remained unmatched. CDR3 amino acids: CASSFSRGNWIDTQYF. Written as DNA, the CDR3 is TGTGCCAGCAGTTTCTCCAGGGGGAATTGGATAGATACGCAGTATTTT.